Listed here is a single T cell receptor (beta chain). TCRdb recomputed calls from the 5' RACE reads with MiXCR, one row per CDR3 protein. The table lists a few hundred thousand distinct CDR3 sequences, over 25% of them singletons, with roughly 13% in the top ten. The data were taken from a study of T-cell memory formation after mild COVID-19. The CDR3 consists of 13 residues. The germline V gene has CDR1 SNHLY and CDR2 FYNNEI. Trimming pared 8 bases from V and 6 bases from J, leaving 14 bases between. The sample was PBMCs or a T cell subset sorted from them (not recorded which). The chain links TRBV2 to TRBJ1-3; D is perhaps TRBD1 (5 bases). The origin of this receptor is an adult woman who had mild COVID-19 (a few samples of this study predate the infection). Cell type and time point are not known. This CDR3 reads CASQITGANTIYF. The CDR3 DNA is TGTGCCAGCCAAATTACAGGAGCAAACACCATATATTTT.